The sequence of this T cell receptor beta chain was determined in a study of T cells in Graves' hyperthyroidism and ophthalmopathy. Study overall: Sampling of peripheral blood happened at initial diagnosis, prior to any treatment.

Study-level points and caveats: Most thyroid-expanded clonotypes above 0.001 were also found in blood.

Among ophthalmopathy patients, the Clinical Activity Score reached at least 3, the NOSPECS grade reached at least 4, and duration remained under 3 months. Uncontrolled infection, other autoimmune disease, pregnancy and lactation each barred patients from inclusion. In regard to this clonotype: Antigen unknown.

This CDR3 contains 12 residues. Germline V gene sequence: CDR1 MDHEN, CDR2 SYDVKM. The V and J ends lost 8 bases and 1 base respectively, with 8 bases between them. RNA transcripts gave rise to amplified TCR beta CDR3 regions. In the first-round RT-PCR of the TCR CDR3, the HTBI primer set was used. TCRdb called the multiplex PCR reads again in MiXCR, with one record for every CDR3 protein. The data hold some 500,000 distinct CDR3 sequences, with less than 25% observed a single time. The chain joins TRBV28 to TRBJ1-1; D uncertain. The sequenced sample consisted of blood. This TCR was sampled from a woman in her twenties or thirties with Graves' ophthalmopathy. The CDR3 reads CASRWGNTEAFF. CDR3 coding DNA: TGTGCCAGCCGCTGGGGGAACACTGAAGCTTTCTTT.